The rows below give T cell receptor beta chains drawn from one sample of a study of cytomegalovirus exposure and HLA in healthy donors. The repertoire was sequenced with immunoSEQ multiplex PCR; TCRdb's copy has only in-frame clones and lacks some. The sample has some 150,000 clones, roughly 73% seen once. The source material was PBMCs. These receptors came from a man between 40 and 49 years old in good health and CMV-seronegative. Each CDR3 is given with its conserved first and last residue. The D gene is left open where the match is weak. A clone size is listed for some rows: how often the clone was seen (once, few, many), or a class if it is expanded.

D gene | J gene | V gene | clone size | CDR3 DNA | CDR3 protein
TRBD1 | TRBJ2-7 | TRBV11-2 | . | TGTGCCAGCAGCCCTGGGACAGCAGGCTACGAGCAGTACTTC | CASSPGTAGYEQYF
. | TRBJ2-3 | TRBV29-1 | . | TGCAGCGCCTGGACCCCGGGAGGCACAGATACGCAGTATTTT | CSAWTPGGTDTQYF
TRBD1 | TRBJ2-7 | TRBV5-1 | . | TGCGCCAGCAGCTCTATGGGACAGGGGAATTACGAGCAGTACTTC | CASSSMGQGNYEQYF
. | TRBJ2-7 | TRBV19 | . | TGTGCCAGTAGTGGTAGAGAATCCTACGAGCAGTACTTC | CASSGRESYEQYF
. | TRBJ2-7 | TRBV2 | . | TGTGCCAGCACTAGCATGACGGAAGTAGAGTACGAGCAGTACTTC | CASTSMTEVEYEQYF
TRBD1 | TRBJ1-2 | TRBV9 | . | TGTGCCAGCAGCCCAATTCCGGGACAGAGGATTCATGGCTACACCTTC | CASSPIPGQRIHGYTF
. | TRBJ1-1 | TRBV6-1 | . | TGTGCCAGCAGTTGGTGGGGACAGAACACTGAAGCTTTCTTT | CASSWWGQNTEAFF
TRBD2 | TRBJ2-1 | TRBV7-3 | . | TGTGCCAGCAGCTTAAATCTAGCGGGGGTTAATGAGCAGTTCTTC | CASSLNLAGVNEQFF
TRBD1 | TRBJ1-1 | TRBV2 | . | TGTGCCAGCAGTGAAGAGGTCGGGGACAGGGGGCTCACTGAAGCTTTCTTT | CASSEEVGDRGLTEAFF
. | TRBJ1-1 | TRBV28 | . | TGTGCCAGCAGTTTTTTTAGGGGTGTAAAGGCTGAAGCTTTCTTT | CASSFFRGVKAEAFF
. | TRBJ2-1 | TRBV7-3 | . | TGTGCCAGCAGTAGACTAAACAATGAGCAGTTCTTC | CASSRLNNEQFF
. | TRBJ1-1 | TRBV18 | . | TGTGCCAGCTCACCCAACATCGAGGGAGCTTTCTTT | CASSPNIEGAFF
. | TRBJ1-4 | TRBV27 | . | TGTGCCAGCAGTTTAGCAGGGGCAAGCGAAAAACTGTTTTTT | CASSLAGASEKLFF
TRBD2 | TRBJ2-3 | TRBV4-1 | . | TGCGCCAGCAGCCAACTAGCGGGAGGTACCGAAGATACGCAGTATTTT | CASSQLAGGTEDTQYF
. | TRBJ1-2 | TRBV5-1 | . | TGCGCCAGCAGCTCGGACAGCTCCTATGGCTACACCTTC | CASSSDSSYGYTF
TRBD1 | TRBJ1-3 | TRBV11-2 | . | TGTGCCAGCAGCCTAAGGGACAGGGGGAGAAACACCATATATTTT | CASSLRDRGRNTIYF
. | TRBJ1-2 | TRBV5-1 | few | TGCGCCAGCAGCTCCAGTGGCTATGGCTACACCTTC | CASSSSGYGYTF
TRBD2 | TRBJ2-1 | TRBV10-1 | . | TGCGCCAGCAGCTTACTCCGGGGGGGCTACAATGAGCAGTTCTTC | CASSLLRGGYNEQFF
TRBD1 | TRBJ2-1 | TRBV2 | . | TGTGCCAGCAGTAAACAGGGGGTCTACAATGAGCAGTTCTTC | CASSKQGVYNEQFF
TRBD1 | TRBJ1-2 | TRBV11-2 | . | TGTGCCAGCAGCTGGGGACAGGGTTCCTATGGCTACACCTTC | CASSWGQGSYGYTF
TRBD1 | TRBJ1-1 | TRBV9 | . | TGTGCCAGCAGCGTAGATAACAGGGGGTGGGCTGAAGCTTTCTTT | CASSVDNRGWAEAFF
TRBD2 | TRBJ2-7 | TRBV4-3 | few | TGCGCCAGCAGCCAAGGACGGACTAGCGGGATCTACGAGCAGTACTTC | CASSQGRTSGIYEQYF
. | TRBJ1-2 | TRBV25-1 | . | TGTGCCAGCAGTGAATACGGGTTCTATGGCGGCTACACCTTC | CASSEYGFYGGYTF
. | TRBJ2-5 | TRBV7-7 | . | TGTGCCAGCAGCTTGGGACTTCAAGAGACCCAGTACTTC | CASSLGLQETQYF
TRBD1 | TRBJ1-6 | TRBV14 | . | TGTGCCAGCAGCCCACTAATTGGGGACAGGGGATTACCCCTCCACTTT | CASSPLIGDRGLPLHF
TRBD1 | TRBJ1-3 | TRBV6-6 | few | TGTGCCAGCAGTGGTCGGGACAGGGGAATCACCATATATTTT | CASSGRDRGITIYF
TRBD2 | TRBJ2-3 | TRBV6-4 | . | TGTGCCAGCAGTGTCACCGGGGGGGCCAGTACAGATACGCAGTATTTT | CASSVTGGASTDTQYF
. | TRBJ2-7 | TRBV28 | . | TGTGCCAGCAGCCCCGTGGACACCTACGAGCAGTACTTC | CASSPVDTYEQYF
. | TRBJ2-7 | TRBV7-2 | . | TGTGCCAGCAGCTCTCAAGTTGGCCCCTACGAGCAGTACTTC | CASSSQVGPYEQYF
. | TRBJ1-6 | TRBV4-1 | few | TGCGCCAGCAGCCAAGAATCGGGAAGATTGACCTATAATTCACCCCTCCACTTT | CASSQESGRLTYNSPLHF
TRBD1 | TRBJ2-3 | TRBV7-3 | . | TGTGCCAGCAGCTCGACCGGGACAGGGCCAGATACGCAGTATTTT | CASSSTGTGPDTQYF
. | TRBJ1-1 | TRBV11-2 | . | TGTGCCAGCAGCTTTAGTACTGAAGCTTTCTTT | CASSFSTEAFF
TRBD2 | TRBJ2-3 | TRBV4-2 | . | TGTGCCAGCAGCCCAGAGCCGGGGGGGCAAACAGATACGCAGTATTTT | CASSPEPGGQTDTQYF
. | TRBJ1-6 | TRBV7-8 | . | TGTGCCAGCAGCCCTACGGGGTCGGTTAATTCACCCCTCCACTTT | CASSPTGSVNSPLHF
. | TRBJ2-5 | TRBV28 | . | TGTGCCAGCAGTTTCGGGGTTACTCGGTTGGGGCAAGAGACCCAGTACTTC | CASSFGVTRLGQETQYF
. | TRBJ1-1 | TRBV6-1 | few | TGTGCCAGCAGCGCGGGTCTCGAGAACACTGAAGCTTTCTTT | CASSAGLENTEAFF
. | TRBJ2-1 | TRBV5-3 | . | TGTGCCAGAAGCCATACAAGCGGAGGGGCCTCGCGCTACAATGAGCAGTTCTTC | CARSHTSGGASRYNEQFF
TRBD2 | TRBJ2-2 | TRBV5-4 | . | TGTGCCAGCAGCATCCCGGGACTAGATTACACCGGGGAGCTGTTTTTT | CASSIPGLDYTGELFF
. | TRBJ1-2 | TRBV2 | . | TGTGCCAGCAGTGCCGATTTAGGGGACACCTCTTACTATGGCTACACCTTC | CASSADLGDTSYYGYTF
. | TRBJ1-1 | TRBV6-4 | . | TGTGCCAGCAGTGCCGACAGGTTTGGCACTGAAGCTTTCTTT | CASSADRFGTEAFF
. | TRBJ1-1 | TRBV5-6 | . | TGTGCCAGCAGCTTGGTCAGGGGTATAGACACTGAAGCTTTCTTT | CASSLVRGIDTEAFF
. | TRBJ2-7 | TRBV5-6 | . | TGTGCCAGCAGCCCCGGAATCACAGTCTCCTACGAGCAGTACTTC | CASSPGITVSYEQYF
. | TRBJ1-4 | TRBV7-9 | . | TGTGCCAGCAGCTCCAGGACAACTAATGAAAAACTGTTTTTT | CASSSRTTNEKLFF
. | TRBJ2-2 | TRBV5-6 | once | TGTGCCAGCAGCTTGGCCAATGCGGCCGGGGAGCTGTTTTTT | CASSLANAAGELFF
. | TRBJ1-1 | TRBV7-2 | . | TGTGCCAGCAGCCGGGGACAGAACACTGAAGCTTTCTTT | CASSRGQNTEAFF
. | TRBJ2-7 | TRBV28 | . | TGTGCCAGCAGTTTATCGGGGAACCGCTACGAGCAGTACTTC | CASSLSGNRYEQYF
. | TRBJ1-6 | TRBV16 | few | TGTGCCAGCAGCCAATACTCAGGGGAAAATTCACCCCTCCACTTT | CASSQYSGENSPLHF
TRBD1 | TRBJ1-5 | TRBV5-1 | few | TGCGCCAGCAGCCCGGGAACAGGGGGCAATCAGCCCCAGCATTTT | CASSPGTGGNQPQHF
TRBD2 | TRBJ2-5 | TRBV2 | . | TGTGCCAGCAGTGAGGGACTGGCTAGCGGGGGCTCAGAAGAAGAGACCCAGTACTTC | CASSEGLASGGSEEETQYF
. | TRBJ2-7 | TRBV27 | . | TGTGCCAGCAGCTTGTTAGGAGGGGGCGAGTCGTACGAGCAGTACTTC | CASSLLGGGESYEQYF
TRBD1 | TRBJ1-5 | TRBV7-3 | . | TGTGCCAGCAGCCCTAAGGCTGACAGGGGGAGGGTTGTGAATCAGCCCCAGCATTTT | CASSPKADRGRVVNQPQHF
. | TRBJ2-1 | TRBV7-8 | . | TGTGCCAGCAGCTTAGTCGGGGAGGACGGGCAGTTCTTC | CASSLVGEDGQFF
. | TRBJ1-2 | TRBV15 | once | TGTGCCACCAGCAGAGAGTCAGGGATCGGTGGCTACACCTTC | CATSRESGIGGYTF